The entry below gives a single T cell receptor (beta chain) sequence along with its context. Its antigen is unidentified. Each donor gave one heparinised blood draw averaging approximately 100 mL. Of the isolated RNA, all was reverse transcribed, and so the sequenced material was expressed TCRB transcripts. TCRdb's table, derived via immunoSEQ multiplex PCR, lists solely in-frame clones and lacks some. The sample lists some 660,000 clones, around an eighth occurring once. V was shortened by 1 base and J by 2 bases, with 8 bases between the two germline ends. Germline values: CDR1 SEHNR, CDR2 FQNEAQ (reference sequence). This CDR3 has 14 residues. The data derive from a study of beta chain features in type 1 diabetes. Study-wide results and caveats: Patients with Type 1 diabetes showed moderately but significantly shorter TCRB CDR3s in all four CD4+ subsets. Among type 1 diabetes patients, VDJ junctions had fewer insertions and more deletions. Any PCR bias toward short templates would affect both groups alike.

Sequencing was carried out using naive CD4+ T cells from blood. The genes are TRBV7-9 and TRBJ2-5; D gene unclear. This TCR was recovered from a man between 18 and 35 years old with type 1 diabetes. The CDR3 region has the DNA TGTGCCAGCAGCTTAGGCAGTTGGCAAGAGACCCAGTACTTC. Translation: CASSLGSWQETQYF.